What follows are 16 T cell receptor beta chains derived from one specimen sequenced in a study of molecular identifiers for immune sequencing clone quantification (dated by TCRdb to 2017 to 2018). The method behind the library was PCR. Instrument on record: NextSeq 500. TCRdb cleaned the public reads at Q25 with fastp, built clones with MiXCR and kept in-frame beta chains. A single entry per CDR3 protein holds the most common genes and DNA from its merged rows. Counted in this sample were hundreds of thousands of distinct CDR3 sequences; about 25% of them appeared once. 0.75% to 0.8% of the sample comes from the top ten. Sequenced sample: naive CD8+ T cells from blood, with Jurkat cell RNA spiked in. The cell subset or site tag for this specimen amounts to: FACS-sorted CD8+CD4-CCR7+CD45RA+ naive T cells. The receptors were gathered from a human donor in good health. Some libraries in this study had Jurkat cell RNA spiked in.

The CDR3 region has the DNA TGCGCCAGCAGCTACTCCGGGACAGGCGTGGACGAGCAGTACTTC. Its protein is CASSYSGTGVDEQYF. The chain joins TRBV4-1 to TRBJ2-7; the match to TRBD1 covers 8 bases. V lost 5 bases to trimming and J lost 5 bases; unmatched junction nucleotides: 11. The germline CDR1 and CDR2 sequences are MGHRA and YSYEKL. The CDR3 runs 15 residues.

This clonotype was detected ten times or more. J is TRBJ2-3 and V is TRBV12-3 or TRBV12-4; no definite D call. Trimming left V 6 bases short and J 6 bases short, with 10 bases between. The CDR3 extends over 12 amino acids. CDR3 coding DNA: TGTGCCAGCAGGGTACCCTCGGATACGCAGTATTTT. It yields the protein CASRVPSDTQYF.

This clonotype came up many times. The gene calls are TRBV6-2 or TRBV6-3 and TRBJ2-1; no definite D call. The V and J ends lost 2 bases and 10 bases respectively, with 9 bases between them. Germline V gene lookup returns CDR1 MNHEY and CDR2 SVGEGT. This CDR3 is built from 12 residues. CDR3 sequence (DNA): TGTGCCAGCAGTTACGGGAACGGCGAGCAGTTCTTC. It specifies CASSYGNGEQFF.

This clonotype was seen ten or more times. The chain uses TRBV11-2 and TRBJ2-1; D is possibly TRBD1 (6 bases). Germline values: CDR1 SGHAT, CDR2 FQNNGV. Trimming took 1 base from V and 2 from J, leaving 6 bases between them. This CDR3 contains 14 residues. The CDR3 DNA reads TGTGCCAGCAGCTTAGGGGGGCCCTACAATGAGCAGTTCTTC. This gives the protein CASSLGGPYNEQFF. The variable domain in full, with the rest retrieved from reference TRBV11-2 and TRBJ2-1, is EAGVAQSPRYKIIEKRQSVAFWCNPISGHATLYWYQQILGQGPKLLIQFQNNGVVDDSQLPKDRFSAERLKGVDSTLKIQPAKLEDSAVYLCASSLGGPYNEQFFGPGTRLTVL.

A note on this clonotype: A single base separates this from a much larger clone, so it may be a read error. V is TRBV16 and J is TRBJ1-1; 8 bases are shared with TRBD1. Germline lookup yields CDR1 KGHSY and CDR2 FQNENV. The CDR3 spans 12 residues. This CDR3 reads CASSEKQGEALF. The CDR3 DNA sequence: TGTGCCAGCAGCGAAAAACAGGGGGAAGCTCTCTTT.

The chain has TRBV19 and TRBJ2-7; D is possibly TRBD2 (6 bases). Trimming stripped 2 bases from V and 2 bases from J, with 16 bases between. Germline CDR1 reads LNHDA; CDR2 reads SQIVND (reference sequence). The CDR3 is 16 residues long. CDR3 residues: CASSINGGYGAYEQYF. Here the CDR3 DNA reads TGTGCCAGTAGTATAAATGGAGGGTACGGGGCCTACGAGCAGTACTTC. Together with reference TRBV19 and TRBJ2-7, the CDR3 gives the full variable domain: DGGITQSPKYLFRKEGQNVTLSCEQNLNHDAMYWYRQDPGQGLRLIYYSQIVNDFQKGDIAEGYSVSREKKESFPLTVTSAQKNPTAFYLCASSINGGYGAYEQYFGPGTRLTVT.

This clonotype was observed a handful of times. This rearrangement joins TRBV7-9 to TRBJ1-1; D uncertain. CDR1 and CDR2 from the germline V gene are SEHNR and FQNEAQ (reference sequence). The CDR3 consists of 14 residues. Trimming pared 2 bases from V and 3 bases from J, leaving 10 bases between. In DNA, the CDR3 is TGTGCCAGCAGCTTAACTGGGGAGCACACTGAAGCTTTCTTT. It codes for CASSLTGEHTEAFF.

Of note for this clonotype: One base away lies a much larger clone, so this may be a sequencing read error. The chain couples TRBV2 to TRBJ1-5, with D hard to call. This CDR3 is built from 15 residues. V was pared by 4 bases and J by 2 bases, with 12 bases between. The germline CDR1 and CDR2 sequences are SNHLY and FYNNEI. CDR3 protein: CASSGWVVGNQPQHF. DNA for the CDR3: TGTGCCAGCAGTGGATGGGTGGTCGGCAATCAGCCCCAGCATTTT.

The chain carries TRBV7-6 and TRBJ1-6; D is unresolved. Germline loops: CDR1 SGHVS, CDR2 FNYEAQ. The CDR3 loop spans 13 amino acids. V was clipped by 0 bases and J by 8 bases, with 5 bases between them. The CDR3 DNA follows: TGTGCCAGCAGCTTAGCGCCGGATTCACCCCTCCACTTT. Residues: CASSLAPDSPLHF.

The chain carries TRBV2 and TRBJ1-4; 8 nucleotides line up with TRBD1. Germline-derived CDR1 and CDR2 are SNHLY and FYNNEI. The CDR3 is 16 amino acids. With V trimmed by 3 bases and J by 6 bases, 9 bases remained unmatched. The CDR3: CASSDSTGGRDEKLFF. The CDR3 DNA sequence: TGTGCCAGCAGTGACTCCACAGGGGGGCGGGATGAAAAACTGTTTTTT.

Only one count was recorded for this clonotype. This clone may be a read error of a much larger clone one base away. The chain combines TRBV12-3 or TRBV12-4 with TRBJ1-5; no clear D gene. The CDR3 is 14 residues long. Trimming pared 3 bases from V and 3 bases from J, leaving 9 bases between. DNA of the CDR3: TGTGCCAGCAGTTTCCCCGGACCCAATCAGCCCCAGCATTTT. This translates into CASSFPGPNQPQHF.

The rearrangement links TRBV15 to TRBJ2-7; D may be TRBD2 (6 bases). Per germline, CDR1 LNHNV and CDR2 YYDKDF (reference sequence). CDR3 length: 13 amino acids. V dropped 10 bases and J dropped 6 bases, with 19 bases sitting between them. The CDR3 coding sequence is TGTGCCATCGAAACAGCGGGCTCTAGCGAGCAGTACTTC. Amino acids: CAIETAGSSEQYF.

Remarks on this clonotype: This may come from a read error, since a much larger clone is one base off. No conserved phenylalanine or tryptophan is present at the end of the CDR3, so a read error is the likely explanation. This chain uses TRBV27 with TRBJ2-3; possible D gene TRBD1, 7 bases. The CDR3 spans 14 residues. Trimming took off 6 bases at V and 3 bases at J, with 13 bases between the two ends. The germline V gene encodes CDR1 MNHEY and CDR2 SMNVEV (reference sequence). CDR3 sequence (DNA): TGTGCCAGCAGGCCACAGGGGAGGACAGATACGCAGTATTGT. Translation gives CASRPQGRTDTQYC.

There are many counts of this clonotype. The chain couples TRBV11-2 to TRBJ2-3; D unclear. The CDR3 runs 13 residues. Trimming took 5 bases from V and 0 from J, leaving 6 bases between them. Germline V CDR1 and CDR2: SGHAT, FQNNGV. As DNA, the CDR3 is TGTGCCAGCAGCACTCAGAGCACAGATACGCAGTATTTT. Protein product: CASSTQSTDTQYF.

In its sample, this clonotype was seen many times. This chain links TRBV3-1 with TRBJ2-5; 8 bases are shared with TRBD2. Germline values: CDR1 LGHDT, CDR2 YNNKEL (reference sequence). CDR3 length equals 15 residues. V was pared by 0 bases and J by 1 base, with 1 base of the junction left unmatched. The CDR3 loop is CASSQDSGVQETQYF. In nucleotides, the CDR3 is TGTGCCAGCAGCCAAGATAGCGGGGTCCAAGAGACCCAGTACTTC.

This clonotype was found many times. J is TRBJ1-2 and V is TRBV29-1; D is undetermined. Germline values: CDR1 SQVTM, CDR2 ANQGSEA. V dropped 2 bases and J dropped 5 bases, with 3 bases sitting between them. The CDR3 spans 10 residues. The CDR3 nucleotides read TGCAGCGTTGAACGTTATGGCTACACCTTC. Translating gives CSVERYGYTF.